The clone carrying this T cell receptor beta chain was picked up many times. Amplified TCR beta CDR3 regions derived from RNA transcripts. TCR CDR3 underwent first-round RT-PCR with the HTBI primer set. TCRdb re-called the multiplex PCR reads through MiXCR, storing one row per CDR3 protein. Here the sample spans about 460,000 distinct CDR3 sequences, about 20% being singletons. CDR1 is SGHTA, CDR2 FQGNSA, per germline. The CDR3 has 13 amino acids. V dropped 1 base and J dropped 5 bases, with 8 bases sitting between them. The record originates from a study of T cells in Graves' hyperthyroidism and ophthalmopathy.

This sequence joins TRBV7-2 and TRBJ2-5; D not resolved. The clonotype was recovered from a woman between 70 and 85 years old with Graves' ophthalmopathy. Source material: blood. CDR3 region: CASSLGIRETQYF. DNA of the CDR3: TGTGCCAGCAGCTTAGGAATTAGGGAGACCCAGTACTTC.